These 17 T cell receptor beta chains originate from one sample sequenced in a study of blood T cells in healthy people across ages. Combining a sample-barcoded 5' primer with a J-beta primer mix, a second PCR ran for roughly 7 to 12 cycles. MiXCR, applied by TCRdb to the 5' RACE reads, yields one record per CDR3 protein. The sample carries about 680,000 distinct CDR3 sequences, 45% to 50% recorded once. The specimen sequenced was blood. All receptors come from a woman aged 60-75 years in good health.

This clonotype has only a few counts. CDR3 loop: CSVEVAGGPLNEQFF. DNA of the CDR3: TGCAGCGTTGAAGTAGCGGGAGGGCCGTTGAATGAGCAGTTCTTC. The chain couples TRBV29-1 to TRBJ2-1, with TRBD2 matching over 11 bases. Per germline, CDR1 SQVTM and CDR2 ANQGSEA. The CDR3 consists of 15 residues. J was trimmed by 7 bases and V by 1 base; bases with no gene match: 6.

This chain links TRBV4-1 with TRBJ2-1; D gene uncertain. Trimming left V 0 bases short and J 6 bases short, with 15 bases between. This CDR3 spans 16 amino acids. CDR1 MGHRA and CDR2 YSYEKL come from the germline V gene. CDR3 in amino acids: CASSQDPGEISNEQFF. The CDR3, as DNA: TGCGCCAGCAGCCAAGATCCTGGGGAAATCTCCAATGAGCAGTTCTTC.

This clonotype occurred a few times. The V gene is TRBV30, the J gene TRBJ2-7; TRBD1 or TRBD2 may be the D gene (7 bases each). V lost 0 bases, J lost 3 bases, and 15 bases lay in between. The CDR3 is 15 residues long. The V gene's germline CDR1 is GTSNPN and CDR2 SVGIG (reference sequence). The CDR3 bases are TGTGCCTGGAGTGTAGGTGCAGGGGGGGACTACGAGCAGTACTTC. Protein sequence: CAWSVGAGGDYEQYF.

V and J are TRBV6-5 and TRBJ1-2; D might be TRBD1 (5 bases). The CDR3 has 15 residues. Trimming cost V 0 bases and J 2 bases, with 10 bases left between them. CDR1 and CDR2 from the germline V gene are MNHEY and SVGAGI. CDR3 loop: CASSYSMDNNYGYTF. The CDR3 DNA reads TGTGCCAGCAGTTACTCGATGGACAACAACTATGGCTACACCTTC.

The chain is built from TRBV28 and TRBJ2-7, with D possibly being TRBD2 (7 bases). Germline lookup yields CDR1 MDHEN and CDR2 SYDVKM. V dropped 6 bases and J dropped 4 bases, with 13 bases sitting between them. The CDR3 length is 13 residues. The CDR3 DNA reads TGTGCCAGCAGAGTCGGGGGGCTTTACGAGCAGTACTTC. Protein sequence: CASRVGGLYEQYF.

This chain links TRBV7-8 with TRBJ2-1; 12 bases align to TRBD2. The CDR3 totals 17 residues. Trimming cost V 4 bases and J 2 bases; bases outside gene matches: 6. The V gene's germline CDR1 is SGHVS and CDR2 FQNEAQ. Here the CDR3 DNA reads TGTGCCAGCAGCTCCCCTAGCGGGAGGGCCCCCTACAATGAGCAGTTCTTC. As protein: CASSSPSGRAPYNEQFF.

The rearrangement joins TRBV6-2 or TRBV6-3 to TRBJ1-4; no clear D gene. Per germline, CDR1 MNHEY and CDR2 SVGEGT. Trimming took 2 bases from V and 0 from J, leaving 10 bases between them. This CDR3 has 16 residues. For the CDR3, the DNA is TGTGCCAGCAGTTACCGAATGGGGACAACTAATGAAAAACTGTTTTTT. This gives the protein CASSYRMGTTNEKLFF.

This rearrangement joins TRBV29-1 to TRBJ1-1; 11 bases match TRBD1. CDR1 is SQVTM and CDR2 is ANQGSEA in the germline V gene. The CDR3 runs 14 residues. V gave up 5 bases and J gave up 4 bases; unmatched junction bases: 6. DNA for the CDR3: TGCAGCGTTCCCGGGACAGGGGGGGGCACTGAAGCTTTCTTT. This encodes CSVPGTGGGTEAFF.

Details on this clonotype: The junction departs from the called germline gene at one end, perhaps through a read error. The rearrangement uses TRBV5-1 and TRBJ1-1; 7 bases match TRBD1. Germline lookup yields CDR1 SGHRS and CDR2 YFSETQ. The length of the CDR3 is 15 residues. This CDR3 is CASSFSGTVNTGAFF. Written as DNA, the CDR3 is TGCGCCAGCAGCTTCAGCGGGACAGTGAACACTGGAGCTTTCTTT.

The CDR3 DNA reads TGCAGTGCTAGAGTAGGAAGGCAGCTCTATGGAGGGTACACCTTC. It specifies CSARVGRQLYGGYTF. The rearrangement links TRBV20-1 to TRBJ1-2; D not resolved. This CDR3 comprises 15 residues. The ends were cut back, 1 base at V and 11 bases at J, with 23 bases in the middle. CDR1 DFQATT and CDR2 SNEGSKA come from the germline V gene (reference sequence).

This clonotype has only a few counts. V is TRBV7-2 and J is TRBJ2-7, with D tentatively TRBD1 (8 bases). Deletions cut 5 bases from V and 4 bases from J, with 15 bases between. The CDR3 has 14 residues. Germline lookup yields CDR1 SGHTA and CDR2 FQGNSA. Here the CDR3 reads CASSPDREGYEQYF. The CDR3 region has the DNA TGTGCCAGCAGCCCGGACAGGGAGGGTTACGAGCAGTACTTC.

In this sample, this clonotype turned up a few times. V is TRBV24-1 and J is TRBJ2-7; 7 nucleotides agree with TRBD1. With 7 bases clipped from V and 3 bases from J, the junction kept 5 bases outside the gene matches. This CDR3 has 13 amino acids. Germline CDR1 is KGHDR and CDR2 is SFDVKD. The chain's CDR3 is CATSDRVNYEQYF. The CDR3 region has the DNA TGTGCCACCAGCGACAGGGTGAACTACGAGCAGTACTTC.

This clonotype was observed a handful of times. The chain employs TRBV28 and TRBJ2-5; D perhaps matches TRBD2 (5 bases). This CDR3 is 16 amino acids long. CDR1 is MDHEN, CDR2 SYDVKM, per germline. Trimming left V 5 bases short and J 0 bases short, with 16 bases between. DNA for the CDR3: TGTGCCAGCAGTCCCGAAACGCCGGGAAACCAAGAGACCCAGTACTTC. Translated: CASSPETPGNQETQYF.

This clonotype appeared a few times. The chain combines TRBV4-3 with TRBJ2-1, with D unresolved. CDR1 is LGHNA and CDR2 is YSLEER in the germline V gene. V dropped 0 bases and J dropped 4 bases, with 10 bases sitting between them. The CDR3 loop spans 15 amino acids. The CDR3 coding sequence is TGCGCCAGCAGCCAAGATCGTGACTCGTACAATGAGCAGTTCTTC. Protein sequence: CASSQDRDSYNEQFF.

This chain joins TRBV29-1 and TRBJ1-1, with 9 bases aligning to TRBD1. CDR3 length: 13 amino acids. Trimming removed 5 bases from V and 3 bases from J; junction bases left unmatched: 4. The germline gives CDR1 SQVTM, CDR2 ANQGSEA. CDR3 in DNA: TGCAGCGTTAGACAGGGGGAGTACACTGAAGCTTTCTTT. It codes for CSVRQGEYTEAFF.

V usage is TRBV4-2 and J usage is TRBJ2-1; perhaps TRBD2 as D (6 bases). The J call may not be correct, given that the DNA end is closer to TRBJ2-7. The germline V gene encodes CDR1 LGHNA and CDR2 YNFKEQ. The CDR3 loop spans 18 amino acids. The CDR3 DNA sequence: TGTGCCAGCAGCCAAGGGGGACTGACTGCAAGCTCCTACAATGAGCAGTACTTC. Amino acids: CASSQGGLTASSYNEQYF.

This clonotype was recorded a few times. The chain employs TRBV7-9 and TRBJ2-3; a possible D gene is TRBD1 (5 bases). The CDR3 is 14 residues long. In germline, CDR1 is SEHNR, CDR2 FQNEAQ (reference sequence). V lost 5 bases, J lost 1 base, and 10 bases lay in between. The CDR3 sequence is CASSTSTGTDTQYF. The CDR3 DNA is TGTGCCAGCAGCACCTCGACAGGCACAGATACGCAGTATTTT.